This is a list of T cell receptor beta chains from one sample in a study of blood T cell repertoires in COVID-19. TCRdb keeps only in-frame clones here, not all; method: immunoSEQ multiplex PCR. The sample lists roughly 8,000 clones, less than 85% occurring once. Sequenced input: peripheral blood. These receptors were taken from a human donor in a cohort sampled during active COVID-19. CDR3s include the opening cysteine and the closing phenylalanine or tryptophan. D genes are given only for firm matches. Size is stated for part of the rows, as once, few or many counts, or as a class when the clone is expanded.

V gene	clone size	J gene	D gene	CDR3 protein	CDR3 DNA
TRBV27	-	TRBJ2-3	TRBD1	CASRPGQGSSDTQYF	TGTGCCAGCAGACCGGGACAGGGGTCATCAGATACGCAGTATTTT
TRBV27	-	TRBJ1-4	TRBD1	CASSSLTGQGAGDTNEKLFF	TGTGCCAGCAGTTCGTTAACGGGACAGGGGGCAGGTGACACTAATGAAAAACTGTTTTTT
TRBV27	-	TRBJ2-2	TRBD2	CASRGTTNTGELFF	TGTGCCAGCAGGGGGACTACGAACACCGGGGAGCTGTTTTTT
TRBV7-2	once	TRBJ1-1	-	CASSAQFGTPQEAFF	TGTGCCAGCAGCGCACAATTCGGGACACCCCAAGAAGCTTTCTTT
TRBV5-1	-	TRBJ2-3	TRBD2	CASSLAALAGGHGTDTQYF	TGCGCCAGCAGCTTGGCTGCGTTAGCGGGAGGGCATGGCACAGATACGCAGTATTTT
TRBV5-6	-	TRBJ1-2	TRBD1	CASLQTGESYGYTF	TGTGCCAGCTTACAGACAGGGGAAAGCTATGGCTACACCTTC
TRBV6-1	-	TRBJ2-2	TRBD2	CASSEILSLAGGRTGELFF	TGTGCCAGCAGTGAAATCCTTAGCCTAGCGGGGGGAAGAACCGGGGAGCTGTTTTTT
TRBV7-9	once	TRBJ1-4	-	CASSRGSGVNEKLFF	TGTGCCAGCAGCCGAGGGTCAGGAGTTAATGAAAAACTGTTTTTT
TRBV29-1	-	TRBJ2-1	TRBD2	CSVEPPSGELNEQFF	TGCAGCGTTGAGCCCCCTAGCGGGGAACTAAATGAGCAGTTCTTC
TRBV18	-	TRBJ1-6	TRBD1	CASSIRQGRINSPLHF	TGTGCCAGCTCTATCAGACAGGGGAGGATCAATTCACCCCTCCACTTT
TRBV12-3/TRBV12-4	once	TRBJ1-5	-	CASSLEEDQPQHF	TGTGCCAGCAGTTTGGAGGAGGATCAGCCCCAGCATTTT
TRBV19	-	TRBJ2-1	-	CASSGVGLFNEQFF	TGTGCCAGTTCAGGGGTAGGGTTATTTAATGAGCAGTTCTTC
TRBV11-1	few	TRBJ1-1	TRBD1	CASSPRTGQNTEAFF	TGTGCCAGCAGCCCACGGACAGGACAGAACACTGAAGCTTTCTTT
TRBV5-8	-	TRBJ1-4	TRBD1	CASSQPTGTNEKLFF	TGTGCCAGCAGCCAGCCGACAGGGACTAATGAAAAACTGTTTTTT
TRBV28	-	TRBJ1-1	-	CASSSPSGGSTEAFF	TGTGCCAGCAGTTCGCCCTCAGGAGGGAGCACTGAAGCTTTCTTT
TRBV7-6	-	TRBJ1-6	TRBD1	CASSFGTGGPNSPLHF	TGTGCCAGCAGCTTTGGGACAGGGGGTCCCAATTCACCCCTCCACTTT
TRBV10-3	-	TRBJ2-1	TRBD2	CAIRGTSGRAGNEQFF	TGTGCCATCAGAGGGACTAGCGGGAGGGCTGGGAATGAGCAGTTCTTC
TRBV28	-	TRBJ2-7	TRBD2	CASSFSGGTYEQYF	TGTGCCAGCAGTTTCAGCGGGGGTACCTACGAGCAGTACTTC
TRBV7-9	few	TRBJ2-7	TRBD1	CASSLGDRGSEQYF	TGTGCCAGCAGCTTAGGTGACAGGGGTTCCGAGCAGTACTTC
TRBV21-1	-	TRBJ1-5	-	CASSKEGDSNQPQHF	TGTGCCAGCAGCAAAGAGGGGGACAGCAATCAGCCCCAGCATTTT
TRBV19	-	TRBJ1-2	-	CASRDFYGYTF	TGTGCCAGTAGGGACTTCTATGGCTACACCTTC
TRBV25-1	-	TRBJ1-6	TRBD1	CASSLGTGASPLHF	TGTGCCAGCAGCCTCGGGACAGGGGCTTCACCCCTCCACTTT
TRBV3-1/TRBV3-2	-	TRBJ2-1	TRBD1	CASSRSRGQGANEQFF	TGTGCCAGCAGCCGAAGCCGGGGACAGGGGGCCAATGAGCAGTTCTTC
TRBV19	-	TRBJ2-3	-	CASSTPRGSGTDTQYF	TGTGCCAGTAGTACCCCCAGGGGTTCGGGCACAGATACGCAGTATTTT
TRBV5-1	-	TRBJ1-1	TRBD1	CASSTQTGGGTEAFF	TGCGCCAGCAGCACCCAAACAGGGGGAGGGACTGAAGCTTTCTTT
TRBV7-2	once	TRBJ1-6	TRBD1	CASSSSPAGTGDSPLHF	TGTGCCAGCAGCTCCTCACCCGCCGGGACAGGGGATTCACCCCTCCACTTT
TRBV24-1	few	TRBJ2-3	-	CATSAGDTQYF	TGTGCCACCAGTGCGGGAGATACGCAGTATTTT
TRBV9	-	TRBJ2-1	-	CASSPRGNIYNEQFF	TGTGCCAGCAGCCCCCGGGGGAACATCTACAATGAGCAGTTCTTC
TRBV28	-	TRBJ2-1	TRBD2	CASRPGLAGRGSYNEQFF	TGTGCCAGCAGGCCGGGACTAGCCGGTAGAGGCTCCTACAATGAGCAGTTCTTC
TRBV5-6	-	TRBJ1-1	TRBD1	CASSLRDSTEAFF	TGTGCCAGCAGCTTGAGGGACAGCACTGAAGCTTTCTTT
TRBV30	-	TRBJ2-1	-	CAWGGGSYNEQFF	TGTGCCTGGGGCGGAGGGTCCTACAATGAGCAGTTCTTC
TRBV5-8	-	TRBJ1-4	TRBD1	CASSAYRGRMEEKLFF	TGTGCCAGCAGCGCTTACAGGGGGCGTATGGAGGAAAAACTGTTTTTT
TRBV3-1/TRBV3-2	-	TRBJ1-6	-	CASSQGDSGSYNSPLHF	TGTGCCAGCAGCCAAGGGGACTCCGGCTCCTATAATTCACCCCTCCACTTT
TRBV19	-	TRBJ1-4	-	CASSGEKLFF	TGTGCCAGTAGCGGTGAAAAACTGTTTTTT
TRBV7-8	-	TRBJ1-5	-	CASSKTAINQPQHF	TGTGCCAGCAGCAAAACAGCTATCAATCAGCCCCAGCATTTT
TRBV20-1	-	TRBJ2-7	-	CSARSEVKQYF	TGCAGTGCTAGATCGGAGGTTAAGCAGTACTTC
TRBV7-2	-	TRBJ1-2	TRBD1	CASSRTGRDYGYTF	TGTGCCAGCAGCCGGACAGGGCGGGACTATGGCTACACCTTC
TRBV12-5	-	TRBJ2-3	TRBD2	CASGLESLAVGTDTQYF	TGTGCTAGTGGTTTGGAATCACTAGCGGTCGGCACAGATACGCAGTATTTT
TRBV27	once	TRBJ2-7	TRBD2	CASRRSTSGGSYEQYF	TGTGCCAGCAGACGATCGACTAGCGGGGGATCCTACGAGCAGTACTTC
TRBV3-1/TRBV3-2	-	TRBJ1-1	TRBD1	CASSKATFTGVTEAFF	TGTGCCAGCAGCAAGGCAACCTTTACAGGGGTCACTGAAGCTTTCTTT